This T cell receptor beta chain was retrieved from a study of blood T cell repertoires in COVID-19. Whole-study context: T cells, B-cell-depleted T cells, or PBMCs supplied cDNA or gDNA.

In the source study's methods: The assay estimated nucleated cells by amplifying reference gene primers. Measured with immunoSEQ multiplex PCR; TCRdb has only the in-frame clones, and not every one. V, J and clone size are taken as reported in that table, and D and trimming were inferred from the DNA itself. The table includes approximately 240,000 clones, roughly 85% detected once. The CDR3 totals 15 residues. The J segment lost 3 bases and the V segment lost 5 bases, leaving 7 bases of the junction unmatched. The germline gives CDR1 MDHEN, CDR2 SYDVKM. The source is a woman aged 18-35 years who had recovered from COVID-19. The V gene is TRBV28, the J gene TRBJ1-3, with 7 bases fitting TRBD1. Material for sequencing was peripheral blood. DNA for the CDR3: TGTGCCAGCAGTCGAAAGGGGGCTAGTGGAAACACCATATATTTT. Residues: CASSRKGASGNTIYF.